This entry lists 26 T cell receptor beta chains sequenced from one sample in a study of cytomegalovirus exposure and HLA in healthy donors. A multiplex PCR was run with 60 Vbeta primers and 13 Jbeta primers. Only in-frame clones appear in the TCRdb table, and some are missing; sequencing was by immunoSEQ multiplex PCR. Here the sample spans around 210,000 clones, around 83% being singletons. The material sequenced was PBMCs. These TCRs come from a girl aged 2-10 years in good health and CMV-seronegative.

This clone showed up just once. The chain links TRBV5-4 to TRBJ2-4; 9 bases line up with TRBD2. Germline V gene lookup returns CDR1 SGHNT and CDR2 YYREEE (reference sequence). Unmatched junction bases numbered 12, after V lost 0 bases and J lost 14 bases. CDR3 length equals 15 residues. The CDR3 nucleotides read TGTGCCAGCAGCTTGGCGGCGGGGGGGCAGCAATCGGAGTACTTC. It translates to CASSLAAGGQQSEYF.

The V call is TRBV30, the J call TRBJ2-7, with a weak D call TRBD2 (6 bases). The CDR3 covers 14 residues. V was clipped by 1 base and J by 5 bases, with 15 bases between them. In germline, CDR1 is GTSNPN, CDR2 SVGIG (reference sequence). The CDR3 loop is CAWSGLGGENEQYF. The CDR3, as DNA: TGTGCCTGGAGTGGCCTCGGCGGGGAAAACGAGCAGTACTTC.

This clone was counted once. CDR3 nucleotides: TGTGCCAGCTCACCACTCGTAACACGGACAGGGAATGGCTACACCTTC. Its protein product is CASSPLVTRTGNGYTF. The chain links TRBV18 to TRBJ1-2, with 8 bases identical to TRBD1. Germline V gene lookup returns CDR1 KGHSH and CDR2 LQKENI. V lost 1 base, J lost 6 bases, and 10 bases stayed unmatched. This CDR3 spans 16 amino acids.

DNA of the CDR3: TGTGCCAGCAGCTTGGGGACAGCTAATCAGCCCCAGCATTTT. Its protein is CASSLGTANQPQHF. The gene calls are TRBV5-6 and TRBJ1-5, with TRBD1 as a possible D gene (6 bases). The CDR3 loop spans 14 amino acids. Trimming removed 0 bases from V and 4 bases from J, with 8 bases in between. Germline assignment: CDR1 SGHDT and CDR2 YYEEEE.

The chain employs TRBV6-5 and TRBJ1-3; 9 bases align to TRBD1. The V segment lost 2 bases and the J segment 8 bases; nucleotides outside the gene matches: 7. The CDR3 totals 15 residues. Germline assignment: CDR1 MNHEY and CDR2 SVGAGI. CDR3 bases: TGTGCCAGCAGTTACCTTCGGGACAGGGCGGACACCATATATTTT. Amino acids: CASSYLRDRADTIYF.

V gene TRBV11-2 combines with J gene TRBJ2-2; TRBD1 is a possible D gene (6 bases). With 3 bases removed from V and 4 bases from J, the gap between germline ends came to 9 bases. The CDR3 spans 14 residues. Per the germline V gene, CDR1 is SGHAT and CDR2 is FQNNGV. As DNA, the CDR3 is TGTGCCAGCAGCTTTACAGGGACCACCGGGGAGCTGTTTTTT. Amino acid sequence: CASSFTGTTGELFF.

The chain joins TRBV6-5 to TRBJ2-6; tentatively, D is TRBD2 (6 bases). The V and J ends lost 10 bases and 4 bases respectively, with 14 bases between them. Germline CDR1 is MNHEY and CDR2 is SVGAGI. This CDR3 region has 14 residues. The CDR3, as DNA: TGTGCCATTAGACCAGGGAGGGGGGCCAACGTCCTGACTTTC. Its protein product is CAIRPGRGANVLTF.

The chain links TRBV5-4 to TRBJ2-7, with 7 positions matching TRBD1. Germline loops: CDR1 SGHNT, CDR2 YYREEE (reference sequence). V gave up 2 bases and J gave up 2 bases; unmatched junction bases: 4. The CDR3 loop spans 14 amino acids. The CDR3 region is CASSLQTGTYEQYF. CDR3 nucleotides: TGTGCCAGCAGCTTACAGACAGGGACCTACGAGCAGTACTTC.

The chain is built from TRBV5-1 and TRBJ2-2; 7 bases align to TRBD2. Germline lookup yields CDR1 SGHRS and CDR2 YFSETQ. The V gene end was trimmed by 4 bases and the J gene end by 4 bases; junction bases not matched to a gene: 16. The CDR3 is 18 amino acids. Here the CDR3 reads CASSQDWSRLARTGELFF. DNA for the CDR3: TGCGCCAGCAGCCAAGATTGGTCCAGACTAGCTCGCACCGGGGAGCTGTTTTTT.

J is TRBJ1-3 and V is TRBV7-9; possibly TRBD1 for D (5 bases). V was shortened by 6 bases and J by 0 bases, with 12 bases between the two germline ends. The CDR3 has 15 residues. Per germline, CDR1 SEHNR and CDR2 FQNEAQ (reference sequence). This CDR3 is CASSPGLSSGNTIYF. The CDR3 DNA sequence: TGTGCCAGCAGTCCGGGACTGAGCTCTGGAAACACCATATATTTT.

This chain joins TRBV10-3 and TRBJ2-3; D might be TRBD2 (6 bases). This CDR3 spans 13 amino acids. V gave up 7 bases and J gave up 0 bases, with 8 bases separating them. Germline-derived CDR1 and CDR2 are ENHRY and SYGVKD. CDR3 in amino acids: CAITGTSTDTQYF. The DNA for the CDR3 is TGTGCCATCACCGGGACTAGCACAGATACGCAGTATTTT.

The chain couples TRBV4-1 to TRBJ2-1, with D perhaps TRBD1 (5 bases). In germline, CDR1 is MGHRA, CDR2 YSYEKL. V dropped 0 bases and J dropped 0 bases, with 6 bases sitting between them. The CDR3 runs to 15 residues. The CDR3 DNA sequence: TGCGCCAGCAGCCAAGACAGGGTCTCCTACAATGAGCAGTTCTTC. Translating gives CASSQDRVSYNEQFF.

The J gene is TRBJ2-7, the V gene TRBV27; 8 bases agree with TRBD2. Germline loops: CDR1 MNHEY, CDR2 SMNVEV (reference sequence). The CDR3 runs to 14 residues. V shed 6 bases and J 2 bases; nucleotides not matched to a gene: 6. For the CDR3, the DNA is TGTGCCAGCAGAAACAGCGGGGGCCCCTACGAGCAGTACTTC. Its translation: CASRNSGGPYEQYF.

This clone was picked up a small number of times. V usage is TRBV27 and J usage is TRBJ1-2; a weak D match, TRBD1 (5 bases). Germline values: CDR1 MNHEY, CDR2 SMNVEV (reference sequence). The CDR3 totals 15 residues. With 2 bases removed from V and 2 bases from J, the gap between germline ends came to 12 bases. The DNA of the CDR3 is TGTGCCAGCAGTTTAGGGTGGGGGGGGAACTATGGCTACACCTTC. Amino acids: CASSLGWGGNYGYTF.

This clone was seen a handful of times. J is TRBJ2-1 and V is TRBV6-5, with unresolved D. The length of the CDR3 is 13 residues. Germline V gene data show CDR1 as MNHEY and CDR2 as SVGAGI. V was shortened by 6 bases and J by 4 bases, with 10 bases between the two germline ends. In DNA form, the CDR3 reads TGTGCCAGCAGCCGGAGACGATACAATGAGCAGTTCTTC. Residues: CASSRRRYNEQFF.

The chain is built from TRBV6-1 and TRBJ1-2; 8 bases map to TRBD1. This CDR3 has 16 residues. J was trimmed by 7 bases and V by 1 base; bases with no gene match: 11. Germline assignment: CDR1 MNHNS and CDR2 SASEGT. The CDR3 DNA reads TGTGCCAGCAGTGAAGGTTGGGACAGGAGGCCATTTGGCTACACCTTC. Amino acid sequence: CASSEGWDRRPFGYTF.

The rearrangement uses TRBV6-5 and TRBJ2-7; perhaps TRBD1 as D (5 bases). The germline V and J ends were trimmed by 6 bases and 0 bases, with 15 bases remaining between them. This CDR3 spans 15 amino acids. The germline V gene has CDR1 MNHEY and CDR2 SVGAGI. Here the CDR3 DNA reads TGTGCCAGCAGGAAACTTAGGGGTAGCTCCTACGAGCAGTACTTC. As protein: CASRKLRGSSYEQYF.

This chain links TRBV27 with TRBJ2-1, with TRBD2 matching 8 bases. Trimming cost V 6 bases and J 7 bases; bases outside gene matches: 11. CDR3 length: 15 residues. The germline V gene has CDR1 MNHEY and CDR2 SMNVEV (reference sequence). This CDR3 reads CASRTPGRALNEQFF. DNA for the CDR3: TGTGCCAGCAGAACGCCCGGGAGGGCCTTAAATGAGCAGTTCTTC.

The chain's CDR3 is CASSTDRSYYGYTF. For the CDR3, the DNA is TGTGCCAGCAGTACCGACAGGTCCTACTATGGCTACACCTTC. The rearrangement uses TRBV6-6 and TRBJ1-2; TRBD1 is a possible D gene (6 bases). CDR1 and CDR2 (germline): MNHNY, SVGAGI (reference sequence). Trimming left V 5 bases short and J 3 bases short, with 13 bases between. The CDR3 runs 14 residues.

In the case of this clone: The sample holds other DNA sequences that translate to the same CDR3. The V gene is TRBV6-6, the J gene TRBJ2-1; 9 bases fit TRBD1. The CDR3 is 14 residues long. After removal of 3 bases from V and 6 bases from J, the junction contained 3 bases not matched to a gene. Germline CDR1 and CDR2: MNHNY and SVGAGI (reference sequence). The CDR3 region has the DNA TGTGCCAGCAGTTATTCGACAGGGGGCAATGAGCAGTTCTTC. Its translation: CASSYSTGGNEQFF.

The gene calls are TRBV5-4 and TRBJ2-2; possible D gene TRBD1, 6 bases. Looked up from germline, CDR1 is SGHNT and CDR2 is YYREEE (reference sequence). The V end was cut by 4 bases, the J end by 3 bases, with 13 bases between. This CDR3 has 15 residues. CDR3: CASSHVQGYTGELFF. CDR3 bases: TGTGCCAGCAGCCACGTACAGGGATACACCGGGGAGCTGTTTTTT.

The chain carries TRBV4-1 and TRBJ1-5; D not resolved. Germline CDR1 and CDR2: MGHRA and YSYEKL. This CDR3 has 13 amino acids. V was clipped by 0 bases and J by 6 bases, with 6 bases between them. The CDR3, as DNA: TGCGCCAGCAGCCAAGATCCGGGTCAGCCCCAGCATTTT. It codes for CASSQDPGQPQHF.

CDR3 coding DNA: TGCGCCAGCAGTCATCCCTGGATCAACGTCGGAGATCAGCCCCAGCATTTT. Its translation is CASSHPWINVGDQPQHF. The rearrangement joins TRBV23-1 to TRBJ1-5; D is unresolved. TRBV23-1 has ORF status, its function being uncertain. Between the trimmed V and J ends, which lost 3 bases and 5 bases, there was a span of 20 bases. This CDR3 spans 17 amino acids.

V and J are TRBV23-1 and TRBJ2-7; 14 nucleotides agree with TRBD2. TRBV23-1 is marked as an open reading frame, function uncertain. This CDR3 spans 15 amino acids. J lost 5 bases, V lost 4 bases, and 4 bases had no gene match. The CDR3 sequence is CASSPTGLAGDEQYF. The CDR3 nucleotides read TGCGCCAGCAGTCCGACGGGACTAGCGGGAGACGAGCAGTACTTC.

The V call is TRBV6-7, the J call TRBJ2-5, with 7 bases that match TRBD2. TRBV6-7 is annotated as an ORF whose role is uncertain. Losses at the gene ends were 7 bases for V and 3 bases for J; bases not matched to a gene: 14. This CDR3 has 16 residues. The CDR3 loop is CASTSDLRGSKETQYF. In DNA form, the CDR3 reads TGTGCCAGCACTTCGGACCTCCGCGGGAGTAAAGAGACCCAGTACTTC.

The CDR3 sequence is CASSEAGFPGNTIYF. CDR3 nucleotides: TGTGCCAGCAGTGAAGCCGGGTTCCCTGGAAACACCATATATTTT. The chain recombines TRBV6-1 with TRBJ1-3; no clear D. Trimming pared 0 bases from V and 2 bases from J, leaving 8 bases between. The length of the CDR3 is 15 residues. In germline, CDR1 is MNHNS, CDR2 SASEGT.